This T cell receptor (beta chain) was captured by sequencing in a study of blood T cell repertoires in COVID-19. Some clones are missing from TCRdb's copy, which holds only in-frame ones; the method was immunoSEQ multiplex PCR. The sample holds 250,000 to 300,000 clones, 75% to 90% seen once. The clonotype was recovered from a man aged 60 to 75 who had recovered from COVID-19. The sample was peripheral blood.

Here the CDR3 reads CASSSWTRSSYEQYF. CDR3 nucleotide sequence: TGTGCCAGCAGCTCCTGGACTAGGAGCTCCTACGAGCAGTACTTC. The chain uses TRBV5-4 and TRBJ2-7; 7 nucleotides line up with TRBD2. CDR1 and CDR2 from the germline V gene are SGHNT and YYREEE (reference sequence). Trimming took 3 bases from V and 0 from J; bases not matched to a gene: 6. This CDR3 has 15 residues.